The T cell receptor (beta chain) under discussion was sequenced for a study of Graves' ophthalmopathy and Graves' hyperthyroidism. The CDR3 runs 13 residues. V was shortened by 8 bases and J by 1 base, with 11 bases between the two germline ends. From germline, CDR1 is MNHEY and CDR2 SVGAGI. RNA transcripts yielded amplified TCR beta CDR3 regions. Second-round multiplex PCR came after a first-round RT-PCR that employed HTBI primers. TCRdb reanalysed the multiplex PCR reads using MiXCR and keeps one entry per CDR3 protein. The table records some 350,000 distinct CDR3 sequences, approximately 18% of them present only once. This clonotype has at least ten counts.

This TCR was recovered from an adult woman with stable Graves' hyperthyroidism. This chain joins TRBV6-5 and TRBJ2-5; no definite D call. The specimen sequenced was peripheral blood. The CDR3 DNA reads as TGTGCCAGCGGATACCCACTCCAAGAGACCCAGTACTTC. Residues: CASGYPLQETQYF.